This is a list of T cell receptor beta chains from one sample in a study of T cell clusters in autoimmune cytopenias. TCRdb reprocessed the multiplex PCR reads and keeps a single row for each CDR3 protein, giving no DNA. The listing records 8,000 to 8,500 distinct CDR3 sequences. The specimen sequenced was peripheral blood. These receptors were taken from a human donor with an autoimmune cytopenia or autoimmune hepatitis (not recorded which). CDR3s include the opening cysteine and the closing phenylalanine or tryptophan. The size of a clone is reported for some rows only, either as once, few or many, or as a class for expanded clones.

V	J	size	CDR3
TRBV24-1	TRBJ2-1	.	CATSGGRSYNEQFF
TRBV6-1	TRBJ2-1	.	CASSDRQGTYNEQFF
TRBV6-2/TRBV6-3	TRBJ2-6	medium-sized	CASSYDRGRANVLTF
TRBV10-3	TRBJ1-4	.	CAISAGTEAEKLFF
TRBV7-6	TRBJ2-2	medium-sized	CASSLSVGAGTNTGELFF
TRBV30	TRBJ2-5	medium-sized	CAWSGLAGLEGETQYF
TRBV12-5	TRBJ1-6	.	CASGLGGMGSVESPLHF
TRBV30	TRBJ1-1	.	CAWTRGETTEAFF
TRBV20-1	TRBJ2-5	.	CSVPTGSMETQYF
TRBV7-6	TRBJ2-2	medium-sized	CASSLAGGGLYTGELFF
TRBV20-1	TRBJ2-7	.	CSARGGTGTTFYEQYF
TRBV28	TRBJ2-5	.	CASSPRTSGSSVETQYF
TRBV12-3/TRBV12-4	TRBJ2-1	.	CASTRYGGGSYNEQFF
TRBV10-3	TRBJ2-1	.	CAISEPGTFSNEQFF
TRBV29-1	TRBJ2-3	medium-sized	CSVGFSSTDTQYF
TRBV12-3/TRBV12-4	TRBJ2-2	.	CASRASRGTGELFF
TRBV6-2/TRBV6-3	TRBJ2-5	medium-sized	CASRHDVRDSPYQETQYF
TRBV13	TRBJ2-1	medium-sized	CASSRRTSGRSEQFF
TRBV10-3	TRBJ2-7	medium-sized	CASSGQAGVSEQYF
TRBV6-2/TRBV6-3	TRBJ2-7	medium-sized	CASRYSGPTYEQYF
TRBV5-1	TRBJ1-2	.	CASSLGPAQDGYTF
TRBV6-1	TRBJ2-1	.	CASSEAGGASGGFNEQFF
TRBV6-5	TRBJ2-4	medium-sized	CASSWNAKNIQYF
TRBV7-9	TRBJ1-1	.	CASSLQGDTEAFF
TRBV27	TRBJ1-1	.	CASISGDTEAFF
TRBV29-1	TRBJ2-5	medium-sized	CSVDWTSEETQYF
TRBV5-6	TRBJ2-5	medium-sized	CASSRDRETQYF
TRBV6-1	TRBJ1-1	medium-sized	CASSPQIPMGTEAFF
TRBV29-1	TRBJ1-5	medium-sized	CSVAGYSNQPQHF
TRBV29-1	TRBJ2-7	medium-sized	CSVSGRSYEQYF